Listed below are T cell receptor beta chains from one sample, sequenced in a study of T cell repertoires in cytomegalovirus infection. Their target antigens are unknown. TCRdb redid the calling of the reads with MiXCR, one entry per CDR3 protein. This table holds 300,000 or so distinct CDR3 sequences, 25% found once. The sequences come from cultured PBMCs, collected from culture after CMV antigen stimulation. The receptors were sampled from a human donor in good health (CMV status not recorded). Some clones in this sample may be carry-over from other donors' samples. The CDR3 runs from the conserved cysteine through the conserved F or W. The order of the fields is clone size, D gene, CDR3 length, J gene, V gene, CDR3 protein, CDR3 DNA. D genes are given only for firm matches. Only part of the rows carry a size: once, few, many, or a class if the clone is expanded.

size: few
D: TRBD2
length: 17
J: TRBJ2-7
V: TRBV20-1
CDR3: CSAPPPGLAGGNYEQYF
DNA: TGCAGTGCTCCCCCCCCGGGTCTTGCGGGAGGAAACTACGAGCAGTACTTC

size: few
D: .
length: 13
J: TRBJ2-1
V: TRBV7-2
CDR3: CASSFATGNEQFF
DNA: TGTGCCAGCAGCTTCGCGACGGGGAATGAGCAGTTCTTC

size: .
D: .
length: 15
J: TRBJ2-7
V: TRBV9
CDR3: CASSVGYLRNYEQYF
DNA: TGTGCCAGCAGCGTAGGGTACCTGAGGAACTACGAGCAGTACTTC

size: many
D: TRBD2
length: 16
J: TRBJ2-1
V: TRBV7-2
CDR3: CASSLIAGGLGNEQFF
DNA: TGTGCCAGCAGCTTAATAGCGGGAGGGTTAGGCAATGAGCAGTTCTTC

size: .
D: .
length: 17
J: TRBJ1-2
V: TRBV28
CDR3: CASTSPLRTLPGYGYTF
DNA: TGTGCCAGTACCTCACCCCTAAGAACCCTTCCCGGCTATGGCTACACCTTC

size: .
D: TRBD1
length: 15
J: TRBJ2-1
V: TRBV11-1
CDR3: CASSAGQGRNNEQFF
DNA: TGTGCCAGCAGCGCCGGACAGGGAAGGAACAATGAGCAGTTCTTC

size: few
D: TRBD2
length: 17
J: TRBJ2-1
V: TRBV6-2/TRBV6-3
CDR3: CASTGGGVQFSYNEQFF
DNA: TGTGCCAGCACCGGGGGGGGAGTGCAATTCTCCTACAATGAGCAGTTCTTC

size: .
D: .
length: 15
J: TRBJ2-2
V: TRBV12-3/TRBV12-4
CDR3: CASSLRLTNTGELFF
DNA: TGTGCCAGCAGTTTAAGACTAACGAACACCGGGGAGCTGTTTTTT

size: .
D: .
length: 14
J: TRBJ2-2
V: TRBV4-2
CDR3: CASSQDPRVGELFF
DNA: TGTGCCAGCAGCCAAGATCCCCGGGTCGGGGAGCTGTTTTTT

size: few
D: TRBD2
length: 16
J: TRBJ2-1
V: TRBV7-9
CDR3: CASSFRQREKNNEQFF
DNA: TGTGCCAGCAGCTTTAGACAGCGGGAGAAGAACAATGAGCAGTTCTTC

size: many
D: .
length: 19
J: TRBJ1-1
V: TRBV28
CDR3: CASRTTFYRPGEGFTEAFF
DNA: TGTGCCAGCAGAACCACGTTCTACAGGCCTGGCGAGGGTTTCACTGAAGCTTTCTTT

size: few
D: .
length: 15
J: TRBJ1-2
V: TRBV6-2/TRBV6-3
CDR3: CASRPYTGDNYGYTF
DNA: TGTGCCAGTCGCCCCTACACGGGGGATAACTATGGCTACACCTTC

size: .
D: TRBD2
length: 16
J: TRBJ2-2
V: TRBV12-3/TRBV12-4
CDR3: CASSPTRGRSTGELFF
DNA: TGTGCCAGCAGTCCTACTCGCGGGAGAAGTACCGGGGAGCTGTTTTTT

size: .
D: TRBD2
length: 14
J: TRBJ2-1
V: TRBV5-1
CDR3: CASSSGGPYNEQFF
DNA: TGCGCCAGCAGCTCGGGAGGGCCCTACAATGAGCAGTTCTTC

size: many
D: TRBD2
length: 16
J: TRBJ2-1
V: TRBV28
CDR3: CASSSGTSGSAGEQFF
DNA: TGTGCCAGCAGTTCCGGGACTAGCGGGAGTGCTGGTGAGCAGTTCTTC

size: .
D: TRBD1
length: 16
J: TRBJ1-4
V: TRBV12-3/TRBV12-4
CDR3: CASSWTGPMANEKLFF
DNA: TGTGCCAGCAGCTGGACAGGGCCTATGGCTAATGAAAAACTGTTTTTT

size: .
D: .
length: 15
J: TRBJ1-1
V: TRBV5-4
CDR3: CASSRKGRMNTEAFF
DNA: TGTGCCAGCAGCCGAAAGGGAAGAATGAACACTGAAGCTTTCTTT

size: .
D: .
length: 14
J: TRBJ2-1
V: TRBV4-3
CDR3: CASSQETGVREQFF
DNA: TGCGCCAGCAGCCAAGAAACGGGGGTGCGGGAGCAGTTCTTC

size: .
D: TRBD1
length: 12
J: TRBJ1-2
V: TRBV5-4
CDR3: CASSSGGDGYTF
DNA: TGTGCCAGCAGCTCAGGGGGCGACGGCTACACCTTC

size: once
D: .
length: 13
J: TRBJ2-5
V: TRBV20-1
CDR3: CSARESIQETQYF
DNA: TGCAGTGCTAGAGAGTCAATTCAAGAGACCCAGTACTTC

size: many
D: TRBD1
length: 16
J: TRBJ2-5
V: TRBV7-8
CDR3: CASISRDRGSQETQYF
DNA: TGTGCCAGCATCTCCCGGGACAGGGGGAGCCAAGAGACCCAGTACTTC

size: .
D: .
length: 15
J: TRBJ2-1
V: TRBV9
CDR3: CASSARMSLDNEQFF
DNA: TGTGCCAGCAGCGCCCGGATGAGTCTCGACAATGAGCAGTTCTTC

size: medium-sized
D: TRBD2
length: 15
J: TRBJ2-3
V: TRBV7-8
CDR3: CASSLASGRADTQYF
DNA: TGTGCCAGCAGCTTAGCCAGCGGGAGGGCAGATACGCAGTATTTT

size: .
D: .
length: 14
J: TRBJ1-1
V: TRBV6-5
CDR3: CASSYSGGQTEAFF
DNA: TGTGCCAGCAGTTACTCGGGGGGCCAAACTGAAGCTTTCTTT

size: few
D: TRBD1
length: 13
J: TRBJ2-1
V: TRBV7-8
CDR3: CASRGQGNNEQFF
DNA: TGTGCCAGCAGGGGACAGGGGAACAATGAGCAGTTCTTC

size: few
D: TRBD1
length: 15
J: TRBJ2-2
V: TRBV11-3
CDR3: CASSQGTAREGELFF
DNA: TGTGCCAGCTCCCAGGGGACAGCCCGAGAAGGGGAGCTGTTTTTT

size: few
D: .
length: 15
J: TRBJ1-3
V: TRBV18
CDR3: CASSPPGGNGNTIYF
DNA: TGTGCCAGCTCACCCCCTGGAGGGAATGGAAACACCATATATTTT

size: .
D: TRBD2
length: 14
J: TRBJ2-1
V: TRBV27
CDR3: CASSSGGRAGEQFF
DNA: TGTGCCAGCAGTTCGGGCGGGAGGGCCGGTGAGCAGTTCTTC

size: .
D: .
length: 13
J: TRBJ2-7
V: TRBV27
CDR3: CASSLRGHTEQYF
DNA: TGTGCCAGCAGTTTACGGGGACATACTGAGCAGTACTTC

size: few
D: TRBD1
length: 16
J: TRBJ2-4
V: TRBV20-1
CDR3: CSARGTGVLAKNIQYF
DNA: TGCAGTGCTAGAGGGACAGGGGTTCTAGCCAAAAACATTCAGTACTTC

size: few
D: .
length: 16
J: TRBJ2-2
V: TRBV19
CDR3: CASSPDGVRNTGELFF
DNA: TGTGCCAGTAGTCCCGATGGAGTCCGAAACACCGGGGAGCTGTTTTTT

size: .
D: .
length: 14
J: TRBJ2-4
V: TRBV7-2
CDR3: CASSLEGGGNIQYF
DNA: TGTGCCAGCAGCTTAGAGGGGGGGGGAAACATTCAGTACTTC

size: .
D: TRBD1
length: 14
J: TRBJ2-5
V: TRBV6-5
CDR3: CASEKQGAKETQYF
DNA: TGTGCCAGCGAGAAACAGGGGGCCAAAGAGACCCAGTACTTC

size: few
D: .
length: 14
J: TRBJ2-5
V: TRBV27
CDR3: CASSSYRALETQYF
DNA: TGTGCCAGCAGTTCGTACAGGGCTTTAGAGACCCAGTACTTC

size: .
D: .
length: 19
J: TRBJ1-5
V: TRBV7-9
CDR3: CASRGPRQFKGRENQPQHF
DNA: TGTGCCAGCAGAGGTCCGAGACAGTTTAAAGGCAGGGAGAATCAGCCCCAGCATTTT

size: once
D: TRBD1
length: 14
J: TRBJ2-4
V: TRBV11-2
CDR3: CASSWGQPFNIQYF
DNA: TGTGCCAGCAGCTGGGGACAGCCATTTAACATTCAGTACTTC

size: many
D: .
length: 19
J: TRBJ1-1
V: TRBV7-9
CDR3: CASSLAISTRQPLNTEAFF
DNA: TGTGCCAGCAGCTTAGCCATAAGTACCCGACAACCTTTGAACACTGAAGCTTTCTTT

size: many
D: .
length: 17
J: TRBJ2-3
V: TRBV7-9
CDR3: CASSSGLGILGADTQYF
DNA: TGTGCCAGCAGCTCGGGACTTGGGATTCTCGGCGCAGATACGCAGTATTTT

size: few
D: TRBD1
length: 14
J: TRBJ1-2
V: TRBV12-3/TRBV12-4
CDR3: CASRNTGEEGGYTF
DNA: TGTGCCAGCAGAAATACAGGGGAGGAGGGAGGCTACACCTTC

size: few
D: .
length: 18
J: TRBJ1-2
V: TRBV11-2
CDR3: CASSPIGDYQLSNYGYTF
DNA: TGTGCCAGCAGCCCCATTGGGGATTACCAACTATCTAACTATGGCTACACCTTC

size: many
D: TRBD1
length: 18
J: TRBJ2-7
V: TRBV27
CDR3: CASSPIGGPGQVSYEQYF
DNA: TGTGCCAGCAGTCCCATAGGGGGCCCGGGGCAAGTTTCCTACGAGCAGTACTTC

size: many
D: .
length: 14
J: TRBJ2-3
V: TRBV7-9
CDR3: CASILERSSDTQYF
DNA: TGTGCCAGCATCCTAGAGAGGAGTTCAGATACGCAGTATTTT

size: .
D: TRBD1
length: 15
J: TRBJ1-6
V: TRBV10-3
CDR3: CAISFGTDHNSPLHF
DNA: TGTGCCATCAGCTTCGGGACAGATCATAATTCACCCCTCCACTTT

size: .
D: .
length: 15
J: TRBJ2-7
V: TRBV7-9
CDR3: CASSYSAGFPYEQYF
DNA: TGTGCCAGCAGCTATAGTGCCGGGTTCCCCTACGAGCAGTACTTC

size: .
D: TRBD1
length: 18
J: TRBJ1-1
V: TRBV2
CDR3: CASSDHPGQGMMGTEAFF
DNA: TGTGCCAGCAGTGACCATCCGGGACAGGGGATGATGGGCACTGAAGCTTTCTTT

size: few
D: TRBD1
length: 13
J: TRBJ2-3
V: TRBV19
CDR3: CASRDRSTDTQYF
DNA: TGTGCCAGCCGGGACAGGAGCACAGATACGCAGTATTTT

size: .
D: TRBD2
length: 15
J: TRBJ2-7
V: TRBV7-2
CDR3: CASSVAGGLYYEQYF
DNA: TGTGCCAGCAGCGTAGCGGGAGGGCTTTATTACGAGCAGTACTTC

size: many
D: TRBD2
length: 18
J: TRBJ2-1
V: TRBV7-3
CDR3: CASSLSGAGGASYNEQFF
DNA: TGTGCCAGCAGCTTATCAGGAGCGGGAGGGGCCTCTTACAATGAGCAGTTCTTC

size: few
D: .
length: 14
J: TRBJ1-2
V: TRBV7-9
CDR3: CASWGDSVNYGYTF
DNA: TGTGCCAGCTGGGGCGACAGCGTTAACTATGGCTACACCTTC

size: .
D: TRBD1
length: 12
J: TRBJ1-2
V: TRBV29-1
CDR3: CSAQGARYGYTF
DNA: TGCAGCGCTCAGGGGGCGCGGTATGGCTACACCTTC

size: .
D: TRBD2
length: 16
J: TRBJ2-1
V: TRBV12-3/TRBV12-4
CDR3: CASRGLAGGFYNEQFF
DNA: TGTGCCAGCAGGGGACTAGCGGGAGGTTTCTACAATGAGCAGTTCTTC

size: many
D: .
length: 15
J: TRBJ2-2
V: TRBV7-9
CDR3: CASSIWEDETGELFF
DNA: TGTGCCAGCAGCATTTGGGAGGACGAGACCGGGGAGCTGTTTTTT

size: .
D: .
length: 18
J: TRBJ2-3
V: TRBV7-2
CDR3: CASSLVSAVVGGTDTQYF
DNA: TGTGCCAGCAGCTTAGTATCAGCGGTTGTGGGAGGCACAGATACGCAGTATTTT

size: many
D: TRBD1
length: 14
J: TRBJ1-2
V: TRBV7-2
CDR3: CASSLGTANYGYTF
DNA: TGCGCCAGCAGCTTGGGGACAGCTAACTATGGCTACACCTTC

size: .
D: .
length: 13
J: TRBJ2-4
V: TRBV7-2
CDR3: CASSFNGKNIQYF
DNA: TGTGCCAGCAGCTTCAATGGCAAAAACATTCAGTACTTC

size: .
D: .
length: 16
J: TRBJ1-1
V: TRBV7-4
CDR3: CASSSLRGRLNTEAFF
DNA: TGTGCCAGCAGCTCCCTGAGAGGCAGGTTGAACACTGAAGCTTTCTTT

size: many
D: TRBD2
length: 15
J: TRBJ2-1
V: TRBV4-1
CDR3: CASSQVVVAGDEQFF
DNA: TGCGCCAGCAGCCAAGTTGTAGTAGCGGGAGATGAGCAGTTCTTC

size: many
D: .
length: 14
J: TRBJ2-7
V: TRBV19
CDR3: CASTPGYGVGEQYF
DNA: TGTGCCAGTACCCCCGGGTATGGGGTGGGCGAGCAGTACTTC

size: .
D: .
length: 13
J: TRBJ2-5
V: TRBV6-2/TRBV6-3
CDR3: CASRPRVLETQYF
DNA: TGTGCCAGCAGACCCAGGGTTTTGGAGACCCAGTACTTC

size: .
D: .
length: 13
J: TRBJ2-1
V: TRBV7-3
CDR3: CASSTREYNEQFF
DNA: TGTGCCAGCAGCACCCGGGAGTACAATGAGCAGTTCTTC